What follows is one TCR beta chain and its context. Its antigen is not identified. Data came from immunoSEQ multiplex PCR; TCRdb stores just in-frame clones and leaves some out. The repertoire includes tens of thousands of clones, 85% to 95% of them detected once, and 0.69% sits in the top ten. The CDR3 has 14 residues. With V trimmed by 8 bases and J by 6 bases, 2 bases remained unmatched. CDR1 is MNHEY, CDR2 SVGAGI, per germline. The sample comes from a study of cytomegalovirus exposure and HLA in healthy donors. Study conclusions and caveats: Cytomegalovirus status was reportedly diagnosed by the classifier with high specificity and sensitivity. Within the 130 or so validation repertoires, first-cohort TCR clusters tended to co-occur, according to a later analysis. Most TCR sequences were uncommon, yet certain public TCRs appeared in many donors. TCR beta chains numbering some 160 were designated cytomegalovirus-associated.

The rearrangement joins TRBV6-5 to TRBJ2-1, with 15 bases fitting TRBD2. This sequence originates from a woman aged 18-29 years in good health and CMV-seronegative. Specimen: PBMCs. As DNA, the CDR3 is TGTGCCAGCGGACTAGCGGGGGGGCGCAATGAGCAGTTCTTC. Its protein product is CASGLAGGRNEQFF.